The rows below give T cell receptor beta chains drawn from one sample of a study of beta chain features in type 1 diabetes. Produced via immunoSEQ multiplex PCR; TCRdb's table is partial and in-frame only. The table includes 130,000 or so clones, about 17% detected once. The source material was central memory CD4+ T cells from blood. The receptors stem from a man in his thirties or forties with type 1 diabetes. CDR3s include the opening cysteine and the closing phenylalanine or tryptophan. A D gene is named only where the DNA matches it firmly. A clone size is listed for some rows: how often the clone was seen (once, few, many), or a class if it is expanded.

TRBV5-1	TRBJ2-1	-	TRBD2	CASSGTSGYNEQFF	TGCGCCAGCAGCGGGACTAGCGGATACAATGAGCAGTTCTTC
TRBV7-2	TRBJ1-2	-	-	CASSLGDAYGYTF	TGTGCCAGCAGCTTAGGGGATGCCTATGGCTACACCTTC
TRBV6-5	TRBJ2-2	-	TRBD1	CASSWWTGRTGELFF	TGTGCCAGCAGTTGGTGGACAGGGAGAACCGGGGAGCTGTTTTTT
TRBV6-1	TRBJ1-4	-	TRBD1	CASSEALPLRGQRNEKLFF	TGTGCCAGCAGTGAAGCGCTCCCCCTGAGGGGACAGCGTAATGAAAAACTGTTTTTT
TRBV30	TRBJ2-2	-	-	CAWSVRRPDPGELFF	TGTGCCTGGAGTGTACGAAGACCAGACCCCGGGGAGCTGTTTTTT
TRBV30	TRBJ2-3	few	TRBD2	CAWRLGLAGGDTQYF	TGTGCCTGGAGGCTAGGACTAGCGGGTGGAGATACGCAGTATTTT
TRBV10-1	TRBJ2-3	-	-	CASSLGLSSTDTQYF	TGCGCCAGCAGCCTGGGACTTTCAAGCACAGATACGCAGTATTTT
TRBV7-8	TRBJ1-2	few	-	CASSLANGIRGYGYTF	TGTGCCAGCAGCTTAGCCAACGGGATTCGAGGCTATGGCTACACCTTC
TRBV30	TRBJ2-7	-	TRBD2	CAWAPTSGGGEQYF	TGTGCCTGGGCTCCGACTAGCGGGGGTGGCGAGCAGTACTTC
TRBV29-1	TRBJ2-2	many	-	CSVGQVSTGELFF	TGCAGCGTTGGACAGGTCAGCACCGGGGAGCTGTTTTTT
TRBV7-2	TRBJ2-7	many	-	CASSLDQGRSYEQYF	TGTGCCAGCAGCTTAGACCAGGGTCGTTCCTACGAGCAGTACTTC
TRBV7-9	TRBJ2-1	many	-	CASIRRGSNEQFF	TGTGCCAGCATAAGGCGGGGCAGCAATGAGCAGTTCTTC
TRBV13	TRBJ1-6	-	-	CASSLEGEANSPLHF	TGTGCCAGCAGCTTAGAGGGGGAAGCCAATTCACCCCTCCACTTT
TRBV30	TRBJ2-3	few	-	CAWSVLIDPTDTQYF	TGTGCCTGGAGTGTACTCATAGACCCCACAGATACGCAGTATTTT
TRBV11-2	TRBJ2-1	few	-	CASTYTSGAGEQFF	TGTGCCAGCACCTATACGTCGGGGGCGGGTGAGCAGTTCTTC
TRBV4-3	TRBJ2-7	-	-	CASSQERRPAYEQYF	TGCGCCAGCAGCCAAGAAAGAAGGCCGGCCTACGAGCAGTACTTC
TRBV4-3	TRBJ2-7	-	-	CASSQETGDTYEQYF	TGCGCCAGCAGCCAAGAGACAGGCGATACCTACGAGCAGTACTTC
TRBV15	TRBJ2-4	-	-	CATSALTTIQYF	TGTGCCACCAGCGCCTTAACGACCATTCAGTACTTC
TRBV7-2	TRBJ2-1	few	TRBD1	CASSSVRDSYNEQFF	TGTGCCAGCAGCTCAGTCCGGGACAGTTACAATGAGCAGTTCTTC
TRBV5-6	TRBJ1-1	-	-	CASTIGRTEAFF	TGTGCCAGCACCATTGGGCGGACTGAAGCTTTCTTT
TRBV29-1	TRBJ2-7	-	TRBD1	CSVDSGGSYEQYF	TGCAGCGTTGATTCAGGGGGATCCTACGAGCAGTACTTC
TRBV7-9	TRBJ1-2	-	-	CASSLAGRGNGYTF	TGTGCCAGCAGCTTAGCGGGCAGGGGTAATGGCTACACCTTC
TRBV30	TRBJ2-2	few	-	CAWLGQTHNTGELFF	TGTGCCTGGCTGGGGCAGACCCATAACACCGGGGAGCTGTTTTTT
TRBV4-3	TRBJ1-1	few	-	CASSQDREETEAFF	TGCGCCAGCAGCCAAGACAGGGAAGAGACTGAAGCTTTCTTT
TRBV4-3	TRBJ2-1	many	TRBD2	CASSQGLAGEQFF	TGCGCCAGCAGCCAAGGACTAGCGGGGGAGCAGTTCTTC
TRBV6-5	TRBJ2-5	-	-	CASSDPPQETQYF	TGTGCCAGCAGTGACCCCCCACAAGAGACCCAGTACTTC
TRBV30	TRBJ2-1	-	TRBD2	CAWTSGYNEQFF	TGTGCCTGGACTAGCGGCTACAATGAGCAGTTCTTC
TRBV5-1	TRBJ2-5	-	-	CASSYQGIQETQYF	TGCGCCAGCAGCTACCAGGGGATACAAGAGACCCAGTACTTC
TRBV9	TRBJ1-2	-	-	CASSVEGRGHGYTF	TGTGCCAGCAGCGTAGAGGGCAGGGGTCATGGCTACACCTTC
TRBV18	TRBJ1-5	few	-	CASSPSGRDGQPQHF	TGTGCCAGCTCACCATCGGGCAGGGATGGCCAGCCCCAGCATTTT
TRBV7-9	TRBJ2-5	few	-	CASSQHQETQYF	TGTGCCAGCAGCCAGCACCAAGAGACCCAGTACTTC
TRBV7-2	TRBJ1-5	-	-	CASSYNREGQPQHF	TGTGCCAGCAGCTATAACAGGGAGGGTCAGCCCCAGCATTTT
TRBV29-1	TRBJ2-2	-	-	CSVGLGNTGELFF	TGCAGCGTTGGTTTGGGGAACACCGGGGAGCTGTTTTTT
TRBV7-9	TRBJ1-5	-	TRBD1	CASRPTGGNQPQHF	TGTGCCAGCAGGCCCACAGGGGGCAATCAGCCCCAGCATTTT
TRBV5-1	TRBJ2-6	-	-	CASSKTASGANVLTF	TGCGCCAGCAGCAAGACAGCCTCTGGGGCCAACGTCCTGACTTTC
TRBV5-1	TRBJ2-3	few	TRBD1	CASSSIRTGGTDTQYF	TGCGCCAGCAGCTCAATACGGACAGGGGGCACAGATACGCAGTATTTT
TRBV10-3	TRBJ2-3	-	TRBD1	CAISELSNPDRGKQYF	TGTGCCATCAGTGAGTTGTCCAACCCCGACAGGGGAAAGCAGTATTTT
TRBV7-8	TRBJ2-3	few	TRBD2	CASSLRLAGGPTDTQYF	TGTGCCAGCAGCTTGAGACTAGCGGGGGGGCCTACAGATACGCAGTATTTT
TRBV7-6	TRBJ2-1	-	-	CASSYGQSSYNEQFF	TGTGCCAGCAGCTACGGACAGAGCTCCTACAATGAGCAGTTCTTC
TRBV29-1	TRBJ2-5	-	TRBD1	CSVDAGGRETQYF	TGCAGCGTTGATGCAGGGGGCAGGGAGACCCAGTACTTC
TRBV18	TRBJ2-3	-	-	CASSPSGTDTQYF	TGTGCCAGCTCACCATCGGGCACAGATACGCAGTATTTT
TRBV7-2	TRBJ1-6	few	TRBD1	CASSLGGGTNSPLHF	TGTGCCAGCAGCTTAGGAGGGGGCACTAATTCACCCCTCCACTTT
TRBV7-2	TRBJ2-7	-	TRBD1	CASSFSGQGSYEQYF	TGTGCCAGCAGCTTTTCAGGACAGGGCTCCTACGAGCAGTACTTC
TRBV7-9	TRBJ2-1	few	-	CASSWGPTNNEQFF	TGTGCCAGCAGCTGGGGCCCAACTAACAATGAGCAGTTCTTC
TRBV7-3	TRBJ2-7	-	-	CASSPDPTGEQYF	TGTGCCAGCAGCCCGGACCCAACGGGGGAGCAGTACTTC
TRBV6-6	TRBJ2-7	few	-	CASLPGGYSYEQYF	TGTGCCAGTCTCCCTGGGGGGTACTCCTACGAGCAGTACTTC
TRBV13	TRBJ2-7	-	-	CASSFTGSSYEQYF	TGTGCCAGCAGCTTCACAGGGAGCTCCTACGAGCAGTACTTC
TRBV5-4	TRBJ2-5	-	TRBD2	CASSLAGGRIETQYF	TGTGCCAGCAGTTTAGCGGGGGGGCGGATAGAGACCCAGTACTTC
TRBV5-1	TRBJ2-5	-	-	CASSLSTRGRDVTQYF	TGCGCCAGCAGCTTGTCAACCCGCGGCAGGGATGTGACCCAGTACTTC
TRBV7-2	TRBJ2-1	many	-	CASSPTRGTYNEQFF	TGTGCCAGCAGCCCAACCAGGGGCACCTACAATGAGCAGTTCTTC
TRBV28	TRBJ2-7	-	TRBD1	CASRAGTGSYEQYF	TGTGCCAGCAGGGCCGGGACAGGATCCTACGAGCAGTACTTC
TRBV2	TRBJ2-5	few	TRBD2	CASSVERGQETQYF	TGTGCCAGCAGTGTGGAGCGGGGCCAAGAGACCCAGTACTTC
TRBV29-1	TRBJ2-6	-	-	CSVEDRVGANVLTF	TGCAGCGTTGAAGACAGGGTTGGGGCCAACGTCCTGACTTTC
TRBV7-9	TRBJ2-1	-	-	CASSLAVNEQFF	TGTGCCAGCAGCCTTGCCGTCAATGAGCAGTTCTTC
TRBV14	TRBJ1-3	medium-sized	-	CASSLQPPGAGNTIYF	TGTGCCAGCAGCCTCCAACCCCCAGGGGCTGGAAACACCATATATTTT
TRBV29-1	TRBJ2-3	-	TRBD1	CSVGTGQTSTDTQYF	TGCAGCGTCGGGACAGGGCAAACTAGCACAGATACGCAGTATTTT
TRBV4-1	TRBJ2-1	-	-	CASSQVDLGFGGYNEQFF	TGCGCCAGCAGCCAAGTAGATTTAGGTTTCGGAGGGTACAATGAGCAGTTCTTC
TRBV9	TRBJ1-3	few	-	CASSPEFGLVGNTIYF	TGTGCCAGCAGCCCCGAATTTGGGCTGGTTGGAAACACCATATATTTT
TRBV29-1	TRBJ2-7	few	-	CSVRTSYEQYF	TGCAGCGTTCGCACCTCCTACGAGCAGTACTTC